This paragraph reports one TCR beta chain. A J-beta primer mix and a sample-barcoded 5' primer were used in a second PCR of about 7 to 12 cycles. Each CDR3 protein gets one entry after TCRdb re-called the 5' RACE reads with MiXCR. The sample contains roughly 1.5 million distinct CDR3 sequences, 42% of which appear only once. The data stem from a study of blood T cells in healthy people across ages. Looked up from germline, CDR1 is SEHNR and CDR2 is FQNEAQ (reference sequence). There are 16 residues in the CDR3. V shed 2 bases and J shed 2 bases, with 15 bases lying between them. The sample comprised blood. The chain couples TRBV7-9 to TRBJ1-2, with a weak D call TRBD1 (5 bases). This TCR was sampled from a woman under 30 in good health. The DNA of the CDR3 is TGTGCCAGCAGCTTATCTGCAGGGACTTTAAACTATGGCTACACCTTC. Amino acid sequence: CASSLSAGTLNYGYTF.